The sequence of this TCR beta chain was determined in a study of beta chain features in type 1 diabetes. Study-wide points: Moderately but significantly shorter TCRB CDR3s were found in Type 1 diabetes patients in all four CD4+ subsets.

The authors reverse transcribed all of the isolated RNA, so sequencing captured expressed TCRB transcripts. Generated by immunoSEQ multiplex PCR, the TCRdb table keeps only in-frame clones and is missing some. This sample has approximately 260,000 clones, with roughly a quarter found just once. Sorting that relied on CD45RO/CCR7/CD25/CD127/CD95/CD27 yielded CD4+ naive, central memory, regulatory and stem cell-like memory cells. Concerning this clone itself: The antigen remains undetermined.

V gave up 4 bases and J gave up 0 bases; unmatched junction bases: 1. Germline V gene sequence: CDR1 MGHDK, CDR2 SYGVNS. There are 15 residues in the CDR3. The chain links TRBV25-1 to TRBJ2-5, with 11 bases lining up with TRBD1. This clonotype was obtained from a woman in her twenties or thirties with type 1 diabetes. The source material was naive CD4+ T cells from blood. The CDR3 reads CASSGDRGYQETQYF. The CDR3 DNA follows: TGTGCCAGCAGTGGGGACAGGGGGTACCAAGAGACCCAGTACTTC.